This T cell receptor (beta chain) was captured in a study of T cells in Graves' hyperthyroidism and ophthalmopathy. Amplification yielded TCR beta CDR3 regions, with RNA transcripts as the source. In the first-round RT-PCR of the TCR CDR3, the HTBI primer set was used. MiXCR, applied by TCRdb to the multiplex PCR reads, yields one record per CDR3 protein. The sample has approximately 630,000 distinct CDR3 sequences; about 16% are singletons. This clonotype has only a few counts. The CDR3 is 13 amino acids. Germline trimming cut 7 bases from V and 7 bases from J; bases unmatched to any gene: 10. CDR1 and CDR2 (germline): SQVTM, ANQGSEA.

The receptor's source is a woman in her 30s with Graves' hyperthyroidism. Sequenced: blood. V usage is TRBV29-1 and J usage is TRBJ1-1; the match to TRBD1 covers 9 bases. The CDR3 DNA reads as TGCAGCGCATGCCGGGACAGGGTACTTGAAGCTTTCTTT. It yields the protein CSACRDRVLEAFF.